The clone carrying this TCR beta chain was picked up many times. As yet, its antigen is unknown. This CDR3 has 14 amino acids. Germline CDR1 is DFQATT and CDR2 is SNEGSKA (reference sequence). Sorted cells numbering roughly 19,000 to 1,000,000, with 10%, 30% or 50% RNA, yielded the naive CD8 libraries. This sample is drawn from a study of molecular identifiers for immune sequencing clone quantification. Study-level findings and limits: Naive cells had under 1% of molecules in clones above 20 RNA copies, effectors over 97%. A shared barcode on identical TCR molecules could lead to underestimated sizes for highly expanded clones. Researchers reportedly could pick up spiked Jurkat TCR RNA from one cell mixed into some 1 million naive cells.

TCRdb recomputed calls from the PCR reads with MiXCR, one row per CDR3 protein. This sample has over 600,000 distinct CDR3 sequences, with about 20% found just once. The TCR sequence derives from a human donor in good health. Some libraries in this study had Jurkat cell RNA spiked in. The chain couples TRBV20-1 to TRBJ2-3, with TRBD2 matching 11 bases. The sample consisted of naive CD8+ T cells from blood, with Jurkat cell RNA spiked in. Subset in this sample: FACS-sorted CD8+CD4-CCR7+CD45RA+ naive T cells. The CDR3 DNA sequence: TGCAGCGTCCCCACTAGCGGGGGTAGATATACGCAGTATTTT. Amino acid sequence: CSVPTSGGRYTQYF.